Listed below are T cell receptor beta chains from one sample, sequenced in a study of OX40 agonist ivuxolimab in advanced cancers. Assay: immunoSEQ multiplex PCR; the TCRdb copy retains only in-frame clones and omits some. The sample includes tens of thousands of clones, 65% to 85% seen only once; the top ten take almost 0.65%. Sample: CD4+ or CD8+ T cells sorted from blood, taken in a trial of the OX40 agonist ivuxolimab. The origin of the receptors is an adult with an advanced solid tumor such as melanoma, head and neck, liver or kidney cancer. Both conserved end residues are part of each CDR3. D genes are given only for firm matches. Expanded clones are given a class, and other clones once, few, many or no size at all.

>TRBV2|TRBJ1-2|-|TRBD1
CASSETGGYGYTF
TGTGCCAGCAGTGAGACAGGGGGCTATGGCTACACCTTC
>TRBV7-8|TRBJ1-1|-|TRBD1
CASSLTGDTEAFF
TGTGCCAGCAGCTTGACAGGGGACACTGAAGCTTTCTTT
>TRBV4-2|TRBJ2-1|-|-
CASSQEVYPANEQFF
TGTGCCAGCAGCCAAGAGGTCTACCCGGCCAATGAGCAGTTCTTC
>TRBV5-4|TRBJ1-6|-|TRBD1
CASSLWGPGGSYNSPLHF
TGTGCCAGCAGCTTATGGGGTCCAGGGGGCTCCTATAATTCACCCCTCCACTTT
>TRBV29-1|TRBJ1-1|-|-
CSVDPGGGGTEAFF
TGCAGCGTTGATCCGGGGGGGGGCGGCACTGAAGCTTTCTTT
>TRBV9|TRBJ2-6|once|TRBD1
CASSPNQGATGANVLTF
TGTGCCAGCAGCCCGAACCAGGGGGCTACCGGGGCCAACGTCCTGACTTTC
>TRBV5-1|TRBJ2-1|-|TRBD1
CASSSRPGQAYNEQFF
TGCGCCAGCAGCTCACGACCGGGACAGGCATACAATGAGCAGTTCTTC
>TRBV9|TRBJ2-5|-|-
CASGFTGLFGRETQYF
TGTGCCAGCGGCTTCACAGGGCTGTTTGGGAGAGAGACCCAGTACTTC
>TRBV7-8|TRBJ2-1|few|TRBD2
CASSSGTSEYNEQFF
TGTGCCAGCAGCTCGGGGACTAGCGAATACAATGAGCAGTTCTTC
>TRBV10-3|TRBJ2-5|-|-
CAIGSGQALETQYF
TGTGCCATCGGGAGCGGTCAAGCGCTAGAGACCCAGTACTTC
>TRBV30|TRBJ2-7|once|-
CAWSGPYEQYF
TGTGCCTGGAGTGGCCCCTACGAGCAGTACTTC
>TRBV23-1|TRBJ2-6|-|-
CASSQSQKHHSSGANVLTF
TGCGCCAGCAGTCAATCACAGAAACATCACAGCTCTGGGGCCAACGTCCTGACTTTC
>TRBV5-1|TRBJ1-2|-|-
CASSLTGHNYGYTF
TGCGCCAGCAGCTTGACAGGGCATAACTATGGCTACACCTTC
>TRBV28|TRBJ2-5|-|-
CASSSEQPSQETQYF
TGTGCCAGCAGTTCAGAGCAACCTTCTCAAGAGACCCAGTACTTC
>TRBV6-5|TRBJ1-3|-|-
CASSYSGLRSGNTIYF
TGTGCCAGCAGTTACTCTGGCCTCCGCTCTGGAAACACCATATATTTT
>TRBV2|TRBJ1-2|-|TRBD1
CASSEQGGDYGYTF
TGTGCCAGCAGTGAACAGGGGGGCGATTATGGCTACACCTTC
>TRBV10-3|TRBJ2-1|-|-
CAISAGLLSYNEQFF
TGTGCCATCAGTGCGGGACTTCTATCCTACAATGAGCAGTTCTTC
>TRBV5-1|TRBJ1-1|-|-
CASRTFGGPNTEAFF
TGCGCCAGCAGGACCTTTGGTGGTCCGAACACTGAAGCTTTCTTT
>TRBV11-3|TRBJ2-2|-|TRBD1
CASSPGQGVVAGHTGELFF
TGTGCCAGCAGCCCGGGACAGGGGGTGGTCGCGGGGCACACCGGGGAGCTGTTTTTT
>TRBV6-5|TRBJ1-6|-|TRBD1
CASSYGTGVWSPLHF
TGTGCCAGCAGTTATGGGACAGGGGTATGGTCACCCCTCCACTTT
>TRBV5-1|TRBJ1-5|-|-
CASSEDGTNQPQHF
TGCGCCAGCTCCGAGGACGGAACGAATCAGCCCCAGCATTTT
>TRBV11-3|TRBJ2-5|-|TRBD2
CASSLGGRALWETQYF
TGTGCCAGCAGCTTAGGCGGGAGGGCTCTATGGGAGACCCAGTACTTC
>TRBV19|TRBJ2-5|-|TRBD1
CASSIGQGVETQYF
TGTGCCAGTAGTATTGGACAGGGGGTCGAGACCCAGTACTTC
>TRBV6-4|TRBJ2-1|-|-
CASSDPQTGTYNEQFF
TGTGCCAGCAGTGACCCCCAAACAGGGACCTACAATGAGCAGTTCTTC
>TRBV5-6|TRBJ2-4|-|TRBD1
CASSTQGAKNIQYF
TGTGCCAGCAGCACACAGGGGGCCAAAAACATTCAGTACTTC
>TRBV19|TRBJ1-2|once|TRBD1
CASSIWRDRGPGGYTF
TGTGCCAGTAGTATTTGGAGGGACAGGGGGCCTGGTGGCTACACCTTC
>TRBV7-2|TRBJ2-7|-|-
CASSLSRGTYEQYF
TGTGCCAGCAGCTTATCCAGGGGAACCTACGAGCAGTACTTC
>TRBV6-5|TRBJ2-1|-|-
CASRRLGSYNEQFF
TGTGCCAGCCGCCGGTTAGGCTCCTACAATGAGCAGTTCTTC
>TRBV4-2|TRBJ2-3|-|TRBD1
CASSLGTGAHTDTQYF
TGTGCCAGCAGCCTAGGGACAGGGGCACACACAGATACGCAGTATTTT
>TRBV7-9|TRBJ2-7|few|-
CASAGRRAEQYF
TGTGCCAGCGCCGGCCGAAGGGCCGAGCAGTACTTC
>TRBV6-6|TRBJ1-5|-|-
CASSSRVSKNQPQHF
TGTGCCAGCAGTTCGAGGGTCAGTAAAAATCAGCCCCAGCATTTT
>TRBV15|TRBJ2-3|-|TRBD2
CATSRGGAGGVDTQYF
TGTGCCACCAGCAGAGGGGGGGCGGGGGGCGTGGATACGCAGTATTTT
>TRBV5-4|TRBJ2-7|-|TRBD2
CASSPDPSGVYEQYF
TGTGCCAGCAGCCCCGACCCCAGCGGGGTTTACGAGCAGTACTTC
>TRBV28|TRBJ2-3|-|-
CASSLSLGRNTDTQYF
TGTGCCAGCAGTTTATCGCTCGGCAGGAACACAGATACGCAGTATTTT
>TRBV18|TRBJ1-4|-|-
CASSPGQGYEKLFF
TGTGCCAGCTCACCAGGGCAGGGGTATGAAAAACTGTTTTTT
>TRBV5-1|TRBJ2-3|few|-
CASKLADTQYF
TGCGCCAGCAAGCTAGCAGATACGCAGTATTTT
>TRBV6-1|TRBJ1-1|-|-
CASSDWVWGENTEAFF
TGTGCCAGCAGTGATTGGGTATGGGGGGAGAACACTGAAGCTTTCTTT